This entry lists 19 T cell receptor beta chains sequenced from one sample in a study of patients and donors after allogeneic stem cell transplantation. TCRdb called the RT-PCR reads again in MiXCR, with one record for every CDR3 protein. The sample carries about a million distinct CDR3 sequences, roughly 18% recorded once. Input material: blood, either unsorted or a sorted T cell fraction (not recorded which). The receptors come from a human donor who was either an allogeneic HSCT recipient or a stem cell or donor lymphocyte infusion donor (not recorded which). It is not recorded whose cells these are; they may come from a transplant donor.

The rearrangement links TRBV4-2 to TRBJ1-1; no definite D call. CDR3 length equals 15 residues. CDR1 and CDR2 from the germline V gene are LGHNA and YNFKEQ. V gave up 1 base and J gave up 1 base, with 10 bases separating them. The CDR3 coding sequence is TGTGCCAGCAGCCAAGGGCTCCATGGGAACACTGAAGCTTTCTTT. It yields the protein CASSQGLHGNTEAFF.

This clonotype was seen repeatedly, ten times or more. The genes are TRBV20-1 and TRBJ2-5, with 7 bases identical to TRBD1. After removal of 4 bases from V and 1 base from J, the junction contained 6 bases not matched to a gene. Looked up from germline, CDR1 is DFQATT and CDR2 is SNEGSKA (reference sequence). The CDR3 sequence is 14 residues long. The CDR3 sequence is CSANPTGAQETQYF. The CDR3 DNA reads as TGCAGTGCTAACCCCACAGGGGCCCAAGAGACCCAGTACTTC.

The genes are TRBV9 and TRBJ1-5, with TRBD1 as a possible D gene (6 bases). Trimming removed 0 bases at V and 8 bases at J, with 12 bases between. Germline V CDR1 and CDR2: SGDLS, YYNGEE. This CDR3 has 14 amino acids. CDR3 bases: TGTGCCAGCAGCGTAGAGGGGGGGAGGGAGCCCCAGCATTTT. It translates to CASSVEGGREPQHF.

This clonotype showed up just a few times. The chain joins TRBV7-9 to TRBJ2-7; 9 nucleotides align to TRBD2. J lost 3 bases, V lost 5 bases, and 5 bases had no gene match. Germline CDR1 reads SEHNR; CDR2 reads FQNEAQ (reference sequence). CDR3 size: 14 residues. CDR3 amino acids: CASSVTSGHYEQYF. CDR3 nucleotide sequence: TGTGCCAGCAGCGTTACTAGCGGGCACTACGAGCAGTACTTC.

J is TRBJ1-5 and V is TRBV21-1; TRBD1 was called by the table and not checked on the DNA. TRBV21-1 is a pseudogene. This CDR3 contains 16 residues. The CDR3 sequence: CASSKEGASDNQPQHF. The CDR3 DNA reads TGTGCCAGCAGCAAAGAGGGGGCGAGTGACAATCAGCCCCAGCATTTT.

The chain combines TRBV11-2 with TRBJ2-1; 10 nucleotides match TRBD2. Trimming took 2 bases from V and 7 from J; bases not matched to a gene: 5. Germline loops: CDR1 SGHAT, CDR2 FQNNGV. The length of the CDR3 is 15 residues. CDR3 loop: CASSLKAGGPNEQFF. The CDR3 DNA sequence: TGTGCCAGCAGCTTAAAAGCGGGAGGGCCGAATGAGCAGTTCTTC. The variable domain in full, completed from reference TRBV11-2 and TRBJ2-1, reads EAGVAQSPRYKIIEKRQSVAFWCNPISGHATLYWYQQILGQGPKLLIQFQNNGVVDDSQLPKDRFSAERLKGVDSTLKIQPAKLEDSAVYLCASSLKAGGPNEQFFGPGTRLTVL.

The table lists this clonotype with a few counts. V gene TRBV7-8 combines with J gene TRBJ1-1; D is perhaps TRBD1 (5 bases). From germline, CDR1 is SGHVS and CDR2 FQNEAQ. Trimming cost V 5 bases and J 5 bases, with 18 bases left between them. The CDR3 is made up of 15 amino acids. The CDR3 loop reads CASSVRSAGVTEAFF. The DNA for the CDR3 is TGTGCCAGCAGCGTTAGGTCGGCGGGGGTTACTGAAGCTTTCTTT. Looking up the rest from reference TRBV7-8 and TRBJ1-1 gives the full variable domain: GAGVSQSPRYKVAKRGQDVALRCDPISGHVSLFWYQQALGQGPEFLTYFQNEAQLDKSGLPSDRFFAERPEGSVSTLKIQRTQQEDSAVYLCASSVRSAGVTEAFFGQGTRLTVV.

This sequence joins TRBV20-1 and TRBJ1-5; D remains ambiguous. Per the germline V gene, CDR1 is DFQATT and CDR2 is SNEGSKA (reference sequence). The V end lost 0 bases, the J end lost 0 bases, and 12 bases lay between the germline ends. The CDR3 is 16 residues long. This CDR3 is CSARDSQRNSNQPQHF. The CDR3 DNA sequence: TGCAGTGCTAGAGATAGTCAGCGCAATAGCAATCAGCCCCAGCATTTT.

In this sample, this clonotype turned up a few times. The CDR3 region is CASSRPGLGNTIYF. CDR3 nucleotides: TGTGCCAGCAGCCGACCGGGGCTCGGAAACACCATATATTTT. The chain carries TRBV5-6 and TRBJ1-3, with D possibly matching TRBD1 (5 bases). There are 14 residues in the CDR3. V dropped 4 bases and J dropped 4 bases, with 12 bases sitting between them. Germline V gene lookup returns CDR1 SGHDT and CDR2 YYEEEE.

The sample holds a few counts of this clonotype. V is TRBV20-1 and J is TRBJ1-2, with 8 bases matching TRBD1. This CDR3 spans 14 amino acids. J lost 0 bases, V lost 3 bases, and 3 bases had no gene match. Germline loops: CDR1 DFQATT, CDR2 SNEGSKA (reference sequence). Here the CDR3 reads CSASPGQANYGYTF. CDR3 in DNA: TGCAGTGCTAGTCCGGGACAGGCTAACTATGGCTACACCTTC.

The chain combines TRBV27 with TRBJ2-7; a possible D gene is TRBD1 (7 bases). This CDR3 has 14 amino acids. V was cut by 5 bases and J by 6 bases, with 17 bases left in between. The germline gives CDR1 MNHEY, CDR2 SMNVEV (reference sequence). In nucleotides, the CDR3 is TGTGCCAGCAGTATGAGACAGGGACTCGGCGAGCAGTACTTC. Encoded protein: CASSMRQGLGEQYF.

The table lists this clonotype with many counts. The chain employs TRBV12-3 or TRBV12-4 and TRBJ2-7; no firm D call. V gave up 3 bases and J gave up 4 bases, with 7 bases separating them. The CDR3 consists of 12 residues. CDR3 sequence (DNA): TGTGCCAGCAGTTTCACCATATACGAGCAGTACTTC. Its protein is CASSFTIYEQYF.

This clonotype has only a few counts. The chain recombines TRBV6-5 with TRBJ1-5; no clear D. Germline loops: CDR1 MNHEY, CDR2 SVGAGI. Trimming shortened V by 2 bases and J by 5 bases, and 10 bases separated the two germline ends. This CDR3 contains 14 residues. The CDR3 DNA sequence: TGTGCCAGCAGTTACCGGGGAAAACATCAGCCCCAGCATTTT. Translated: CASSYRGKHQPQHF.

The chain is built from TRBV5-1 and TRBJ1-3, with D tentatively TRBD1 (5 bases). Trimming removed 3 bases at V and 4 bases at J, with 8 bases between. CDR3 length: 13 amino acids. CDR1 and CDR2 from the germline V gene are SGHRS and YFSETQ. The DNA for the CDR3 is TGCGCCAGCAGCTCAGGGTCCGGAAACACCATATATTTT. It specifies CASSSGSGNTIYF.

This clonotype was detected only a few times. This chain links TRBV5-1 with TRBJ2-3, with D perhaps TRBD2 (6 bases). V lost 3 bases and J lost 0, with 14 bases in between. The CDR3 loop spans 16 amino acids. Germline V CDR1 and CDR2: SGHRS, YFSETQ. This CDR3 reads CASSSRDGRSTDTQYF. The DNA of the CDR3 is TGCGCCAGCAGCTCGCGGGACGGTCGTAGCACAGATACGCAGTATTTT.

The rearrangement uses TRBV3-1 and TRBJ1-1; 8 bases are a match to TRBD1. Trimming took 2 bases from V and 5 from J; bases not matched to a gene: 10. CDR3 length: 16 residues. CDR1 and CDR2 from the germline V gene are LGHDT and YNNKEL (reference sequence). The CDR3: CASSQSLTGVRTEAFF. DNA for the CDR3: TGTGCCAGCAGCCAAAGCTTGACAGGGGTGAGGACTGAAGCTTTCTTT.

This clonotype occurred a few times. The gene calls are TRBV6-2 or TRBV6-3 and TRBJ1-2; weak D call: TRBD1 (5 bases). This CDR3 region has 13 residues. Per germline, CDR1 MNHEY and CDR2 SVGEGT. The germline V and J ends were trimmed by 5 bases and 6 bases, with 13 bases remaining between them. The CDR3 nucleotides are TGTGCCAGCAGTCAAACGACGGGGGATGGCTACACCTTC. This gives the protein CASSQTTGDGYTF.

This clonotype was counted at least ten times. CDR3 loop: CSVIVRSEGNHGELFF. The CDR3 bases are TGCAGCGTCATTGTTCGGTCGGAGGGGAACCACGGGGAGCTGTTTTTT. The gene calls are TRBV29-1 and TRBJ2-2; D may be TRBD2 (6 bases). Germline V gives CDR1 SQVTM, CDR2 ANQGSEA. Trimming left V 6 bases short and J 7 bases short, with 24 bases between. The length of the CDR3 is 16 residues.

This clonotype was observed at least ten times. This chain connects TRBV12-3 or TRBV12-4 to TRBJ2-7, with TRBD1 identical over 7 bases. V gave up 6 bases and J gave up 2 bases; unmatched junction bases: 7. The CDR3 has 14 residues. CDR3 region: CASRTSQGAYEQYF. CDR3 sequence (DNA): TGTGCCAGCAGGACAAGTCAGGGGGCCTACGAGCAGTACTTC.